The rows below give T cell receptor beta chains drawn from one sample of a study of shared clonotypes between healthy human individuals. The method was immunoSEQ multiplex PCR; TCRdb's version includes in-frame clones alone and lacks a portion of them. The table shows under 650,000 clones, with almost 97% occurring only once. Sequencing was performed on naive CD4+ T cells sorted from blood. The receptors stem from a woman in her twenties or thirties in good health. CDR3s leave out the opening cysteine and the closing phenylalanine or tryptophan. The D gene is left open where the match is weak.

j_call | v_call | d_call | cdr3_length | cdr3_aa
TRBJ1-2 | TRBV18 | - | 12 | ASSPGNTNYGYT
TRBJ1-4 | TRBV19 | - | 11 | ASSMNYQEKLF
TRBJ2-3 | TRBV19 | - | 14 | ASSIGTGFSTDTQY
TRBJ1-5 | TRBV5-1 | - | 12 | ASSLRGGDQPQH
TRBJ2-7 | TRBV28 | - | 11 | ATLRPGAYEQY
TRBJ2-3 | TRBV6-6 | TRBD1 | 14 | ASSHHRDRAKDTQY
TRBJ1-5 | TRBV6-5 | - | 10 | ASSEVVQPQH
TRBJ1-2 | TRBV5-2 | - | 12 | ASSQDWGPYGYT
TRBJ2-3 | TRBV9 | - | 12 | ASSVARSTDTQY
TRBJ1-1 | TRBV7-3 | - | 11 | ASSLTVNTEAF
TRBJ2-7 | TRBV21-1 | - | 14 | ASSKVGPGGTYEQY
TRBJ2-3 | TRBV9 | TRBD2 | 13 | ASSAKLAYTDTQY
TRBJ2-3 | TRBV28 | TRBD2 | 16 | ASSLGFRAGGSTDTQY
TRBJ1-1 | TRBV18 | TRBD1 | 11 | ASSRTGDTEAF
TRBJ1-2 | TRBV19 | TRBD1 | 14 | ASSAPGTGGADGYT
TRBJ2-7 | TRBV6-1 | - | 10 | ASVSTGYEQY
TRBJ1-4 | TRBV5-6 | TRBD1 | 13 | ASSFSGTGVEKLF
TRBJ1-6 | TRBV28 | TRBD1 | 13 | ASSFGAGQQSLFH
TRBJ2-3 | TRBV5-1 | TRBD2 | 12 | ASSSAGGTDTQY
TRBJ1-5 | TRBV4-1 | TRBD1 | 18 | ASSQGSRRTGVFGNQPQH
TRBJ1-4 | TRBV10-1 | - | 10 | AVRDGGLKLF
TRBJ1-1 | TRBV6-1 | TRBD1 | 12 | ASRTGQGRTEAF
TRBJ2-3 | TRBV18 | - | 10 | ASSPSADTQY
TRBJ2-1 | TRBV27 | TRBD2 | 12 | ASSGTSGYNEQF
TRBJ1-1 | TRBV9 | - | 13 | ASSSLSGMGTEAF
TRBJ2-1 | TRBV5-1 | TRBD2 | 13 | ASSTLAGSYNEQF
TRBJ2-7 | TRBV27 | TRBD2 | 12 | ATSSGGRAYEQY
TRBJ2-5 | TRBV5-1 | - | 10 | ASSLEQETQY
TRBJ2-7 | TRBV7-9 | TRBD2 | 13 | ASSQTSGSRNEQY